This TCR beta chain came from a study of blood T cell repertoires in COVID-19. Study summary: Sites in the United States, Italy and Spain provided acute and convalescent COVID-19 samples.

The CDR3 has 14 amino acids. Germline values: CDR1 GTSNPN, CDR2 SVGIG (reference sequence). With 5 bases removed from V and 8 bases from J, the gap between germline ends came to 21 bases. Data came from immunoSEQ multiplex PCR; TCRdb stores just in-frame clones and leaves some out. The sample lists approximately 180,000 clones; roughly 88% were seen once. This clone was seen just once. This chain connects TRBV30 to TRBJ1-2; maybe TRBD1 (6 bases). The material sequenced was peripheral blood. The TCR comes from a human donor with active or convalescent COVID-19. The donor label of this sample is uncertain. In DNA, the CDR3 is TGTGCCTGGTCCCTCTTCGCCCGGGACAAAGGCTACACCTTC. Translation: CAWSLFARDKGYTF.